The 21 T cell receptor beta chains given below trace back to one sample, sequenced in a study of OX40 agonist ivuxolimab in advanced cancers. Clones were sequenced by immunoSEQ multiplex PCR, and TCRdb holds only the in-frame ones, with some missing. The repertoire has about 64,000 clones, around 84% of them found once; the top ten carry more than 2%. The sequenced sample was CD4+ or CD8+ T cells sorted from blood, obtained in a trial of the OX40 agonist ivuxolimab. All receptors come from an adult with an advanced solid tumor such as melanoma, head and neck, liver or kidney cancer.

The chain combines TRBV6-5 with TRBJ2-5; 9 bases align to TRBD2. The V gene's germline CDR1 is MNHEY and CDR2 SVGAGI. The V and J ends lost 4 bases and 5 bases, in that order; junction bases with no gene match: 5. The CDR3 consists of 14 residues. In DNA form, the CDR3 reads TGTGCCAGCAGTTTCGGACTAGCGCGGGAGACCCAGTACTTC. It codes for CASSFGLARETQYF.

This clone was picked up one time. In DNA, the CDR3 is TGTGCCAGCATTACAGGGGAGAAAGGCTACACCTTC. Protein sequence: CASITGEKGYTF. The chain combines TRBV6-1 with TRBJ1-2, with 7 nucleotides matching TRBD1. The CDR3 is 12 amino acids. V lost 7 bases, J lost 8 bases, and 7 bases stayed unmatched. Germline CDR1 and CDR2: MNHNS and SASEGT.

The genes are TRBV6-4 and TRBJ1-2; 7 bases line up with TRBD1. CDR1 is MRHNA, CDR2 SNTAGT, per germline. This CDR3 region has 16 residues. Trimming cost V 6 bases and J 4 bases; bases outside gene matches: 14. CDR3 nucleotide sequence: TGTGCCAGCAGACCAACTGGGACAGACAGTCGCTATGGCTACACCTTC. This sequence encodes CASRPTGTDSRYGYTF.

The rearrangement links TRBV7-6 to TRBJ2-7; 8 nucleotides agree with TRBD1. Per germline, CDR1 SGHVS and CDR2 FNYEAQ. The CDR3 loop spans 15 amino acids. Germline trimming cut 3 bases from V and 2 bases from J; bases unmatched to any gene: 6. CDR3 amino acids: CASSFRQGRTYEQYF. The CDR3 region has the DNA TGTGCCAGCAGCTTCCGACAGGGGAGAACCTACGAGCAGTACTTC.

This chain links TRBV7-9 with TRBJ1-2, with 7 bases identical to TRBD1. Germline-derived CDR1 and CDR2 are SEHNR and FQNEAQ (reference sequence). The CDR3 has 13 residues. After removal of 2 bases from V and 8 bases from J, the junction contained 5 bases not matched to a gene. The CDR3 DNA is TGTGCCAGCAGCTTAAAGGGGGCGCAGGGCTACACCTTC. This codes for CASSLKGAQGYTF.

V usage is TRBV4-2 and J usage is TRBJ1-3; D perhaps matches TRBD1 (5 bases). There are 12 residues in the CDR3. CDR1 is LGHNA and CDR2 is YNFKEQ in the germline V gene. V dropped 2 bases and J dropped 12 bases, with 11 bases sitting between them. CDR3 loop: CASSQQARGIYF. The CDR3, as DNA: TGTGCCAGCAGCCAACAGGCAAGGGGCATATATTTT.

V is TRBV29-1 and J is TRBJ2-5; 9 bases fit TRBD2. Looked up from germline, CDR1 is SQVTM and CDR2 is ANQGSEA. The CDR3 spans 16 residues. With 2 bases clipped from V and 1 base from J, the junction kept 8 bases outside the gene matches. For the CDR3, the DNA is TGCAGCGTTGAACCTCTTAGCGGGGGAGCCCAAGAGACCCAGTACTTC. It translates to CSVEPLSGGAQETQYF. The whole variable domain, remainder taken from reference TRBV29-1 and TRBJ2-5, is SAVISQKPSRDICQRGTSLTIQCQVDSQVTMMFWYRQQPGQSLTLIATANQGSEATYESGFVIDKFPISRPNLTFSTLTVSNMSPEDSSIYLCSVEPLSGGAQETQYFGPGTRLLVL.

The chain carries TRBV7-2 and TRBJ2-3; 7 bases align to TRBD2. The V gene end was trimmed by 3 bases and the J gene end by 0 bases; junction bases not matched to a gene: 6. The CDR3 is 16 residues long. CDR1 SGHTA and CDR2 FQGNSA come from the germline V gene. The CDR3 bases are TGTGCCAGCAGCTTTACGCCGGGACTAAGCACAGATACGCAGTATTTT. It specifies CASSFTPGLSTDTQYF.

The rearrangement links TRBV7-6 to TRBJ2-5; D tentatively fits TRBD1 or TRBD2 (6 bases each). The assigned J gene may be wrong: the sequence end matches TRBJ2-7 better. Per the germline V gene, CDR1 is SGHVS and CDR2 is FNYEAQ. The CDR3 consists of 19 residues. The DNA for the CDR3 is TGTGCCAGCAGCTTAGTACCACCCCAACAGGGACTTTTAGGTTACGAGCAGTACTTC. Its protein product is CASSLVPPQQGLLGYEQYF.

CDR3 in amino acids: CASSPGKWQVRGQTQYF. CDR3 in DNA: TGTGCCAGCAGCCCGGGGAAATGGCAAGTGCGCGGGCAGACCCAGTACTTC. The chain has TRBV5-5 and TRBJ2-5; D possibly corresponds to TRBD2 (5 bases). The CDR3 covers 17 residues. Germline V gene sequence: CDR1 SGHKS, CDR2 YYEKEE (reference sequence). Trimming took 4 bases from V and 6 from J, leaving 25 bases between them.

The chain links TRBV7-2 to TRBJ2-5, with no clear D. This CDR3 has 13 residues. V was trimmed by 5 bases and J by 5 bases, leaving 12 bases between them. The V gene's germline CDR1 is SGHTA and CDR2 FQGNSA. In DNA, the CDR3 is TGTGCCAGCAGCCCCGGAGTTTCGGAGACCCAGTACTTC. It translates to CASSPGVSETQYF.

This chain uses TRBV5-5 with TRBJ1-2; D not resolved. This CDR3 is 15 amino acids long. V gave up 0 bases and J gave up 5 bases, with 14 bases separating them. Per the germline V gene, CDR1 is SGHKS and CDR2 is YYEKEE (reference sequence). The CDR3 region is CASSLEVVNRYGYTF. CDR3 bases: TGTGCCAGCAGCTTGGAGGTTGTCAACCGGTATGGCTACACCTTC.

The chain employs TRBV6-1 and TRBJ1-4, with D hard to call. The CDR3 has 15 amino acids. Germline lookup yields CDR1 MNHNS and CDR2 SASEGT. Trimming took 4 bases from V and 8 from J, leaving 17 bases between them. The CDR3 sequence is CASSVRQAPYEKLFF. CDR3 DNA: TGTGCCAGCAGTGTTCGTCAGGCCCCTTACGAAAAACTGTTTTTT.

The CDR3 here is CASSLGRTDTQYF. CDR3 in DNA: TGTGCCAGCAGCTTAGGACGCACAGATACGCAGTATTTT. V gene TRBV7-9 combines with J gene TRBJ2-3, with D uncertain. Trimming removed 1 base from V and 1 base from J, with 3 bases in between. This CDR3 is 13 amino acids long. The germline gives CDR1 SEHNR, CDR2 FQNEAQ (reference sequence).

The gene calls are TRBV7-3 and TRBJ2-3, with no clear D. The CDR3 is 13 amino acids. Germline V CDR1 and CDR2: SGHTA, FQGTGA. V was trimmed by 5 bases and J by 3 bases, leaving 9 bases between them. CDR3 sequence reads: CASSRSRTDTQYF. CDR3 DNA: TGTGCCAGCAGCCGTTCCCGGACAGATACGCAGTATTTT.

The chain employs TRBV9 and TRBJ1-1; unclear D gene. Germline lookup yields CDR1 SGDLS and CDR2 YYNGEE. Deletions cut 4 bases from V and 1 base from J, with 8 bases between. This CDR3 spans 13 amino acids. The CDR3 nucleotides are TGTGCCAGCAGCAAGCGAGAGAACACTGAAGCTTTCTTT. Protein: CASSKRENTEAFF.

The CDR3 spells CASSLAGGQESYGYTF. CDR3 nucleotide sequence: TGTGCCAGCAGCTTGGCCGGGGGACAGGAGAGCTATGGCTACACCTTC. This chain joins TRBV5-4 and TRBJ1-2; 8 bases align to TRBD1. CDR3 size: 16 residues. The germline CDR1 and CDR2 sequences are SGHNT and YYREEE (reference sequence). J gave up 4 bases and V 0 bases, and 8 bases lay outside the gene matches.

This clone appeared a single time. This chain uses TRBV9 with TRBJ2-5, with 7 bases that match TRBD2. With V trimmed by 0 bases and J by 2 bases, 10 bases remained unmatched. The CDR3 loop spans 17 amino acids. Germline assignment: CDR1 SGDLS and CDR2 YYNGEE. CDR3 in DNA: TGTGCCAGCAGCGTAGGGGGCGGGAGAGGTTGGCAAGAGACCCAGTACTTC. Encoded protein: CASSVGGGRGWQETQYF. Full variable domain (rest looked up from reference TRBV9 and TRBJ2-5): DSGVTQTPKHLITATGQRVTLRCSPRSGDLSVYWYQQSLDQGLQFLIQYYNGEERAKGNILERFSAQQFPDLHSELNLSSLELGDSALYFCASSVGGGRGWQETQYFGPGTRLLVL.

The gene calls are TRBV7-2 and TRBJ1-2; D gene uncertain. V gave up 6 bases and J gave up 7 bases, with 18 bases separating them. Germline V gives CDR1 SGHTA, CDR2 FQGNSA. The CDR3 has 14 amino acids. The CDR3 sequence: CASSIDGGSRGYTF. The CDR3 DNA is TGTGCCAGCAGTATTGACGGAGGGAGTCGTGGCTACACCTTC.

This clone was detected a few times. CDR3: CASSRQGSSYEQYF. The CDR3 DNA reads TGTGCCAGTAGTCGACAGGGCTCCTCCTACGAGCAGTACTTC. The gene calls are TRBV19 and TRBJ2-7, with 7 bases lining up with TRBD1. Germline loops: CDR1 LNHDA, CDR2 SQIVND (reference sequence). V lost 5 bases to trimming and J lost 0 bases; unmatched junction nucleotides: 4. There are 14 residues in the CDR3.

The chain links TRBV13 to TRBJ2-7; TRBD2 matches at 7 bases. This CDR3 is built from 15 residues. CDR1 is PRHDT and CDR2 is FYEKMQ in the germline V gene (reference sequence). Trimming took 2 bases from V and 3 from J; bases not matched to a gene: 7. The CDR3 here is CASSLKWLADYEQYF. The CDR3 DNA is TGTGCCAGCAGCTTAAAGTGGCTAGCGGACTACGAGCAGTACTTC. The whole variable domain, filled in from reference TRBV13 and TRBJ2-7, reads AAGVIQSPRHLIKEKRETATLKCYPIPRHDTVYWYQQGPGQDPQFLISFYEKMQSDKGSIPDRFSAQQFSDYHSELNMSSLELGDSALYFCASSLKWLADYEQYFGPGTRLTVT.